This T cell receptor beta chain was retrieved from a study of blood T cell repertoires in COVID-19. In the study overall: Acute and convalescent COVID-19 specimens originated in the United States, Italy and Spain. T cells, B-cell-depleted T cells, or PBMCs provided the cDNA or gDNA that served as material.

In the original analysis: Amplification from reference gene primers served as the basis for estimated nucleated cell counts. Sequencing used immunoSEQ multiplex PCR; TCRdb keeps in-frame clones, though not all of them. The V and J calls and clone size come from that table; D and trimming were worked out from the DNA. Counted here are some 340,000 clones, approximately 81% occurring once; the ten biggest clones make up 3.5% to 4%. Germline V gene lookup returns CDR1 SGHAT and CDR2 FQNNGV. The CDR3 contains 16 residues. The V segment lost 2 bases and the J segment 0 bases; nucleotides outside the gene matches: 6.

Specimen: peripheral blood. The sequence was collected from a young woman with acute or convalescent COVID-19. V is TRBV11-2 and J is TRBJ1-1; TRBD1 matches 7 bases. CDR3 region: CASSLRGQLLNTEAFF. The CDR3, as DNA: TGTGCCAGCAGCTTAAGGGGACAGCTTTTGAACACTGAAGCTTTCTTT.